This T cell receptor (beta chain) is drawn from a study of human versus mouse CDR3 diversity and MHC coevolution. Findings and limits, study-wide: Humans had the largest estimated TCR beta repertoire, 1.5 million to 2 million clonotypes.

This CDR3 contains 15 residues. Germline V gives CDR1 SEHNR, CDR2 FQNEAQ (reference sequence). V shed 5 bases and J 0 bases; nucleotides not matched to a gene: 5. Sequenced by immunoSEQ multiplex PCR; TCRdb stores in-frame clones only, minus some. The profile shows 60,000 to 95,000 clones, 80% to 95% of them singletons. As regards this clone: Its target is not known.

The genes are TRBV7-9 and TRBJ1-1; 8 bases are a match to TRBD1. The sequencing sample was made of naive CD4+ T cells from blood. Specified subset: CD45RO-negative CD62L-positive naive CD4 T cells. This TCR was sampled from a person aged 25 to 69 in good health. For the CDR3, the DNA is TGTGCCAGCAGCCCATCGGACAGGGTGAACACTGAAGCTTTCTTT. It is translated as CASSPSDRVNTEAFF. Together with reference TRBV7-9 and TRBJ1-1, the CDR3 gives the full variable domain: DTGVSQNPRHKITKRGQNVTFRCDPISEHNRLYWYRQTLGQGPEFLTYFQNEAQLEKSRLLSDRFSAERPKGSFSTLEIQRTEQGDSAMYLCASSPSDRVNTEAFFGQGTRLTVV.